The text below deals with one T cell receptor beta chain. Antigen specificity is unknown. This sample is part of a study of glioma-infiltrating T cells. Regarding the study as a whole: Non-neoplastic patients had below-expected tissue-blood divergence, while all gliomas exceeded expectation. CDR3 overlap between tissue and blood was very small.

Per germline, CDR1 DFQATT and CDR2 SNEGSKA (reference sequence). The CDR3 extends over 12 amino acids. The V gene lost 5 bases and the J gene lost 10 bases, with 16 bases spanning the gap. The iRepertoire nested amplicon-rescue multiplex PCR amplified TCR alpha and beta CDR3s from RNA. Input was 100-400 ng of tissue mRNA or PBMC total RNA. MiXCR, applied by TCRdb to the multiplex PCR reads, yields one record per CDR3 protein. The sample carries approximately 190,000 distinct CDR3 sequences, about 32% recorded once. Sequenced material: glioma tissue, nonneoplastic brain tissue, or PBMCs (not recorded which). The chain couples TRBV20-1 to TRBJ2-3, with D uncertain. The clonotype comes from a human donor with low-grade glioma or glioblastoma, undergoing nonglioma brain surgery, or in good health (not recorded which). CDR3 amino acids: CSAATPLTAQYF. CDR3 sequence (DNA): TGCAGTGCTGCCACTCCGTTGACGGCGCAGTATTTT.